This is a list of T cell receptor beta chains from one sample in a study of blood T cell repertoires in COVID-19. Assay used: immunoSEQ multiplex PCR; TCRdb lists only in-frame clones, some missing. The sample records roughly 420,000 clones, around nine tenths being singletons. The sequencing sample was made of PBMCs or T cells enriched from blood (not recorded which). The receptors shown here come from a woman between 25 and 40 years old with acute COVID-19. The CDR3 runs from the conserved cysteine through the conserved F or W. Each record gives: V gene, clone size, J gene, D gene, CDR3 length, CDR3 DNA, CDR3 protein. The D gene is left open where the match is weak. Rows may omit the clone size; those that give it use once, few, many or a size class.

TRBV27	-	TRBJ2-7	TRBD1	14	TGTGCCAGCAGCACCGGGACAGCCGGGCGGGAGCAGTACTTC	CASSTGTAGREQYF
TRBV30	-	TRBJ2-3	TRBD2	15	TGTGCCTGGAGTGCACTAGCGGGGGTCACAGATACGCAGTATTTT	CAWSALAGVTDTQYF
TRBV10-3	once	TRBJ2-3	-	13	TGTGCCATCAGTGACCTGGCCACAGATACGCAGTATTTT	CAISDLATDTQYF
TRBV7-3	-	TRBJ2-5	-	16	TGTGCCAGCAGCCTCACGGGGCAGGGGAGCCAAGAGACCCAGTACTTC	CASSLTGQGSQETQYF
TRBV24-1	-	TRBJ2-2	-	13	TGTGCCACCAGTGACCCTAACACCGGGGAGCTGTTTTTT	CATSDPNTGELFF
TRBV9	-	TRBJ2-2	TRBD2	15	TGTGCCAGCAGCGTGAGCGGGGCGAACACCGGGGAGCTGTTTTTT	CASSVSGANTGELFF
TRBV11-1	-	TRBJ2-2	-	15	TGTGCCAGCAGCCCCCGCCAGGGGTACACCGGGGAGCTGTTTTTT	CASSPRQGYTGELFF
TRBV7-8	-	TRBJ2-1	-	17	TGTGCCAGCGGGAAGGGGCAGCCACGTTTCTCCTACAATGAGCAGTTCTTC	CASGKGQPRFSYNEQFF
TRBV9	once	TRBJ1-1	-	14	TGTGCCAGCAGCGTAGGGCCGGGTTCGGCTGAAGCTTTCTTT	CASSVGPGSAEAFF
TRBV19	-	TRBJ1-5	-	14	TGTGCCAGTAGTTATCCGGGTTTTGGCCAGCCCCAGCATTTT	CASSYPGFGQPQHF
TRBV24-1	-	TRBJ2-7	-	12	TGTGCCACCAGTGAGGGTACAGGGACACAGAACTTC	CATSEGTGTQNF
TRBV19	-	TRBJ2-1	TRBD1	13	TGTGCCAGCCGGACAGGGCCCTACAATGAGCAGTTCTTC	CASRTGPYNEQFF
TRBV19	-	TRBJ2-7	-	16	TGTGCCAGTAGTATAGCGGGACACTCTGCTCTCTACGAGCAGTACTTC	CASSIAGHSALYEQYF
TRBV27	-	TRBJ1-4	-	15	TGTGCCAGCAGTTTAGTGGCAGGGATGGGAGAAAAACTGTTTTTT	CASSLVAGMGEKLFF
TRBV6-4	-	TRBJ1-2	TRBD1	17	TGTGCCAGCAGTGTTGAACGGACAGGGGGCCCTAACTATGGCTACACCTTC	CASSVERTGGPNYGYTF
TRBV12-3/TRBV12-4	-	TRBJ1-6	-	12	TGTGCCAGCAGTAACAGGATCCCACCCCTCCACTTT	CASSNRIPPLHF
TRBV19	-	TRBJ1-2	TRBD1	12	TGTGCCAGAACAGGGGGCGGCTATGGCTACACCTTC	CARTGGGYGYTF
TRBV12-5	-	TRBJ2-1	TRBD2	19	TGTGCTAGCAAGGGACTCCGACTAGCGGGGGAGACTGATTACAATGAGCAGTTCTTC	CASKGLRLAGETDYNEQFF
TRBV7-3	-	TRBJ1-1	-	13	TGTGCCAGCAGCTTGTTGGCGGGAACTGAAGCTTTCTTT	CASSLLAGTEAFF
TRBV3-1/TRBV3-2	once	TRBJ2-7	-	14	TGTGCCAGCAGCCAAAGGGGTACCTCCTACGAGCAGTACTTC	CASSQRGTSYEQYF
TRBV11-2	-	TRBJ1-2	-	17	TGTGCCAGCAGCCTCCTACCGGGACTTACCCACAACTATGGCTACACCTTC	CASSLLPGLTHNYGYTF
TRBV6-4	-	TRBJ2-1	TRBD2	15	TGTGCCAGCAGTGCTAGCGGGGGGGACTACAATGAGCAGTTCTTC	CASSASGGDYNEQFF
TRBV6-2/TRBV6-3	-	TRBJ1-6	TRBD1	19	TGTGCCAGCAGTTACTCGGGACCTCAGGGGGCGTTCTATAATTCACCCCTCCACTTT	CASSYSGPQGAFYNSPLHF
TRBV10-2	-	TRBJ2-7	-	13	TGCGCCAGCAGTGAGAGGGGGATCTACGAGCAGTACTTC	CASSERGIYEQYF
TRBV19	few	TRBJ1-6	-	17	TGTGCCAGTAGTATAGTAGGGCCGAGGGGGGGAAATTCACCCCTCCACTTT	CASSIVGPRGGNSPLHF
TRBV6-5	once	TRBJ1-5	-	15	TGTGCCAGCAGCCTTAAGCAAGCTGTTAATCAGCCCCAGCATTTT	CASSLKQAVNQPQHF
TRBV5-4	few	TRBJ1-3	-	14	TGTGCCAGCAGCGTACAGGGATTTGGAAACACCATATATTTT	CASSVQGFGNTIYF
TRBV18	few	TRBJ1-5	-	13	TGTGCCAGCTCACCAGGGGGGGATCAGCCCCAGCATTTT	CASSPGGDQPQHF
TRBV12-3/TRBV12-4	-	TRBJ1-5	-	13	TGTGCCAGCAGTAGGGGGGGTGTTCAGCCCCAGCATTTT	CASSRGGVQPQHF
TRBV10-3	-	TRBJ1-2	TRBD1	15	TGTGCCATCAGTGTCTCTTCGGTCAGGGGGCAAAGCTACACCTTC	CAISVSSVRGQSYTF
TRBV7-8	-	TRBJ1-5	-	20	TGTGCCAGCAGCTTAATCGGCGGCCCGGGGCAGGGGATGAGCAATCAGCCCCAGCATTTT	CASSLIGGPGQGMSNQPQHF
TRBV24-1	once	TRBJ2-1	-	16	TGTGCCACCAGTGATCTCAGGGATAGCTCCTACAATGAGCAGTTCTTC	CATSDLRDSSYNEQFF
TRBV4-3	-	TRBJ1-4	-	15	TGCGCCAGCAGCCTGGGGGCAGGGCCCCTTGAAAAACTGTTTTTT	CASSLGAGPLEKLFF
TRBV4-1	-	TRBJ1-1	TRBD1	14	TGCGCCAGCAGCCAAGATCCAGGGGGCTTTGAAGCTTTCTTT	CASSQDPGGFEAFF
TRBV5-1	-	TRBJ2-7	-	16	TGCGCCAGCAGCTTCGGACGGGAAGGGGGCTCCTACGAGCAGTACTTC	CASSFGREGGSYEQYF
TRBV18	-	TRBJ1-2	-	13	TGTGCCAGCTCACCGGGCCGTATCTATGGCTACACCTTC	CASSPGRIYGYTF
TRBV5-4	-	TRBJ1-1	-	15	TGTGCCAGCAGCCCCGCCCCCGGGAGGTACACTGAAGCTTTCTTT	CASSPAPGRYTEAFF
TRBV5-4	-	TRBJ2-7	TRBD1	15	TGTGCCAGCAGCTTGGCCTTGACAGGGGCCTACGAGCAGTACTTC	CASSLALTGAYEQYF
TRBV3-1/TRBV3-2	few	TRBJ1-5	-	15	TGTGCCAGCAGCCAAGATTTCACGGTCAGGCAGCCCCAGCATTTT	CASSQDFTVRQPQHF
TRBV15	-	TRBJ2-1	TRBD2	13	TGTGCCACCGCGGGTAGGGGAGGGGATGAGCAGTTCTTC	CATAGRGGDEQFF
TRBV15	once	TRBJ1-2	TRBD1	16	TGTGCCACCAGCAGAGGGGACAGGGGGGATGACTATGGCTACACCTTC	CATSRGDRGDDYGYTF
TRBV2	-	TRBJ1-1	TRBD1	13	TGTGCCAGCCGGGGACAGGGCTTAACTGAAGCTTTCTTT	CASRGQGLTEAFF
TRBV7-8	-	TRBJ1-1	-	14	TGTGCCAGCACCCAGACAGAATTGAACACTGAAGCTTTCTTT	CASTQTELNTEAFF
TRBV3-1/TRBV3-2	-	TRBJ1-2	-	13	TGTGCCAGCAGCCTCTTCCCCCGCTATGGCTACACCTTC	CASSLFPRYGYTF
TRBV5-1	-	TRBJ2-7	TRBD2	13	TGCGCCAGCAGCATGACTAGCCCCTACGAGCAGTACTTC	CASSMTSPYEQYF
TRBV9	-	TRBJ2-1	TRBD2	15	TGTGCCAGCAGCGTAGCGGGGGGGTCCTACAATGAGCAGTTCTTC	CASSVAGGSYNEQFF
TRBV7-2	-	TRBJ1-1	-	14	TGTGCCAGCAGCTTAGCAACAGAGAACACTGAAGCTTTCTTT	CASSLATENTEAFF
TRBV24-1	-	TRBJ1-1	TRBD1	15	TGTGCCACCAGGGGAACAGGGGACTCGAACACTGAAGCTTTCTTT	CATRGTGDSNTEAFF
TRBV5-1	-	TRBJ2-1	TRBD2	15	TGCGCCAGCAGCTCGAGCGGGGGGCCCAACAATGAGCAGTTCTTC	CASSSSGGPNNEQFF
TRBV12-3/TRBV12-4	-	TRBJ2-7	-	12	TGTGCCAGCAGCTTAGTGCTAGGCGAGCAGTACTTC	CASSLVLGEQYF